The T cell receptor beta chain under discussion was sequenced for a study of neoadjuvant anti-PD-1 for oral cavity cancer. Study background: Patients without progression received a fourth nivolumab dose around day 43, then surgical resection on days 50-56.

Notes on this clone: Antigen specificity is unknown.

This CDR3 has 12 residues. The V end lost 1 base, the J end lost 10 bases, and 10 bases lay between the germline ends. CDR1 and CDR2 from the germline V gene are SEHNR and FQNEAQ (reference sequence). Data came from immunoSEQ multiplex PCR; TCRdb stores just in-frame clones and leaves some out. The profile shows some 4,600 clones, 55% to 70% of them singletons. Study-level findings and limits: Greater tumor shrinkage accompanied bigger post-treatment sizes of preexisting clones. With three patients per group, TCR findings need larger cohorts.

The clonotype originates from a person between 40 and 80 years old with oral cavity squamous cell carcinoma. The source material was tumor tissue, sampled before nivolumab (anti-PD-1) treatment. The chain is built from TRBV7-9 and TRBJ1-1; no definite D call. The CDR3 spells CASSLEVGAAFF. CDR3 in DNA: TGTGCCAGCAGCTTAGAGGTGGGCGCAGCTTTCTTT.